This T cell receptor (beta chain) was sequenced in a study of blood T cells in healthy people across ages. A J-beta primer mix and a sample-barcoded 5' primer were used in a second PCR of about 7 to 12 cycles. A 12-random-nucleotide template-switch adaptor tagged each cDNA molecule. TCRdb reprocessed the 5' RACE reads via MiXCR and lists one record per CDR3 protein. In the table there are over 600,000 distinct CDR3 sequences, about half of which are singletons. The study recruited healthy Caucasian donors from Russia who were aged roughly 6 to 95. V lost 7 bases and J lost 5; bases outside the gene matches: 5. Germline values: CDR1 SQVTM, CDR2 ANQGSEA. The CDR3 is 12 residues long.

Material for sequencing was blood. The origin of this receptor is a man older than 75 in good health. The gene calls are TRBV29-1 and TRBJ2-1; TRBD1 agrees at 7 bases. For the CDR3, the DNA is TGCAGCGAAAGGACAGGCAACAATGAGCAGTTCTTC. It yields the protein CSERTGNNEQFF.